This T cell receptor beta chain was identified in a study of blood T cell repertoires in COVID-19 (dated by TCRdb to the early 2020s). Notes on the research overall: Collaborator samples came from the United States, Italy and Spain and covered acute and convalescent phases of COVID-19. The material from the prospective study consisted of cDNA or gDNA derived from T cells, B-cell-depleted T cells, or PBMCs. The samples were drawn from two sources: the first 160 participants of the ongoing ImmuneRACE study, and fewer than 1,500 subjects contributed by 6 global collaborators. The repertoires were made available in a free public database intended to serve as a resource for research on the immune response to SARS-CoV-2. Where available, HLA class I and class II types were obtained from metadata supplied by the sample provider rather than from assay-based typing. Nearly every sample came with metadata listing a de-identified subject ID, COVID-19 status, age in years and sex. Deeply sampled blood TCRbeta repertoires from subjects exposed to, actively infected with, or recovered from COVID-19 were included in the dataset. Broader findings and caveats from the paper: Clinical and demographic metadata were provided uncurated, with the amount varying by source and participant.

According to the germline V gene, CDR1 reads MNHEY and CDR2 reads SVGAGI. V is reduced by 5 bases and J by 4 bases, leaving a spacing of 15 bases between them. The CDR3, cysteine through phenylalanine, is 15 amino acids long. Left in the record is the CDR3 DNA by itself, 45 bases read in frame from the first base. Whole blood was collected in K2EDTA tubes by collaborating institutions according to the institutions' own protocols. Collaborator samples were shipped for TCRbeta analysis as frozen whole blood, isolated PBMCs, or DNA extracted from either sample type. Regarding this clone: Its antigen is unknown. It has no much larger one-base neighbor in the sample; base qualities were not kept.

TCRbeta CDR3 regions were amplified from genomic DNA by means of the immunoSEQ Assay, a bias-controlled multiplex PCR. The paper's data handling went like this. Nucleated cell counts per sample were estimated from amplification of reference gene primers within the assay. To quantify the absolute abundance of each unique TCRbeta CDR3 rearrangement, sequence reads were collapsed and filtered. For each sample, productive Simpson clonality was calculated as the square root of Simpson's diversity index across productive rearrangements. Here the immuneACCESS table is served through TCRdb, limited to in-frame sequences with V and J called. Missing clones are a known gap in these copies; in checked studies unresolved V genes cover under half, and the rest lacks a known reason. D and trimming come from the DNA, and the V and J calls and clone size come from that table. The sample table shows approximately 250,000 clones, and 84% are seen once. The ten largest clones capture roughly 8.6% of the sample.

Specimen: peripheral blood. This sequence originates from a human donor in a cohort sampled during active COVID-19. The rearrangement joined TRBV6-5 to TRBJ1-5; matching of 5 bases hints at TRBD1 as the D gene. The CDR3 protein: CASSTQGNRNQPQHF. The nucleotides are TGTGCCAGCAGTACTCAGGGAAATCGGAATCAGCCCCAGCATTTT.